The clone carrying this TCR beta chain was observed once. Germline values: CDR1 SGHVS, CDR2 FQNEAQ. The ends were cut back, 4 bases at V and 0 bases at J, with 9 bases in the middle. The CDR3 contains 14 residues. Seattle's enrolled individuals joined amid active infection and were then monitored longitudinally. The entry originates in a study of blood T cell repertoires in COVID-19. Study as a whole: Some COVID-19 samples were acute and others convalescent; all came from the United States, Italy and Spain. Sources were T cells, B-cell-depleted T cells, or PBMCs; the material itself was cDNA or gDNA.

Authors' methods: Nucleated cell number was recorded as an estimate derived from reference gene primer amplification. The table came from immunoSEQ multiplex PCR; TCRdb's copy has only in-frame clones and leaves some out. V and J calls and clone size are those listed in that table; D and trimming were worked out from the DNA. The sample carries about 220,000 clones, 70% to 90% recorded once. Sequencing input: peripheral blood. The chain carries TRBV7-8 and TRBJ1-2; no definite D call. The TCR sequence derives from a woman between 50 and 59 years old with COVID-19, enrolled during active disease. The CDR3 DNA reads TGTGCCAGCAGCTCCAAGAGCGCTAACTATGGCTACACCTTC. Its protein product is CASSSKSANYGYTF.